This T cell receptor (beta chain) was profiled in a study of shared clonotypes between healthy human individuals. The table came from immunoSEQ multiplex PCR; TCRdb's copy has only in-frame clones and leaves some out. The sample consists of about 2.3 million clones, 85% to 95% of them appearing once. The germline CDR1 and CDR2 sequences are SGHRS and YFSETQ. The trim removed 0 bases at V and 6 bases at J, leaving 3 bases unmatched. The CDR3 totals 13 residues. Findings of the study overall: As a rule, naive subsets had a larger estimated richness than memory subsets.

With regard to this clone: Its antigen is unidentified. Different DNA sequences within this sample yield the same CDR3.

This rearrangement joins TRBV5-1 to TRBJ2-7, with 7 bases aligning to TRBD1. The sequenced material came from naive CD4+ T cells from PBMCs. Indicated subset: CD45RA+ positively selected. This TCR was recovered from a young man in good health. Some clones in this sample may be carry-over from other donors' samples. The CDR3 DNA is TGCGCCAGCAGCTTGGAGACAGGGCTCGAGCAGTACTTC. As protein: CASSLETGLEQYF.